This T cell receptor (beta chain) is drawn from a study of molecular identifiers for immune sequencing clone quantification. This clonotype has only a few counts. Its target is unknown. TCRdb fed the PCR reads into MiXCR, producing one record per CDR3 protein. Here the sample spans hundreds of thousands of distinct CDR3 sequences, approximately 24% being singletons. Points from the study as a whole: It was shown that clones above 20 RNA copies held over 98% of effector molecules, but under 1% in naive cells.

This TCR came from a human donor in good health. Some libraries in this study had Jurkat cell RNA spiked in. Sequenced: naive CD8+ T cells from blood, with Jurkat cell RNA spiked in. Sample subset: FACS-sorted CD8+CD4-CCR7+CD45RA+ naive T cells.

The CDR3 reads CASSRGPTYNEQFF. The CDR3 bases are TGTGCCAGCAGCCGGGGCCCAACCTACAATGAGCAGTTCTTC. The rearrangement links TRBV27 to TRBJ2-1; D might be TRBD1 or TRBD2, each matching 5 bases. Germline V gene data show CDR1 as MNHEY and CDR2 as SMNVEV (reference sequence). The CDR3 is 14 residues long. Between the trimmed V and J ends, which lost 6 bases and 2 bases, there was a span of 11 bases.